This TCR beta chain was sequenced for a study of T cell repertoires in cytomegalovirus infection. Comments on this clonotype: Antigen specificity is unknown.

TCRdb ran MiXCR on the reads and lists one entry per CDR3 protein. The sample includes fewer than 250,000 distinct CDR3 sequences, about 12% of them seen just once. General study points: HLA-C-restricted TCR beta clonotypes specific for CMV led the ex vivo response.

Sequencing used PBMCs. The clonotype comes from a human donor in good health (CMV status not recorded). Some clones in this sample may be carry-over from other donors' samples.

Here the CDR3 DNA reads TGCAGCGTTGAAAAGGAGAGCACAGATACGCAGTATTTT. It translates to CSVEKESTDTQYF. The genes are TRBV29-1 and TRBJ2-3; D is ambiguous. This CDR3 is 13 amino acids long. CDR1 is SQVTM, CDR2 ANQGSEA, per germline. V lost 2 bases, J lost 0 bases, and 6 bases lay in between.